This T cell receptor (beta chain) was recorded in a study of post-analysis software for immune sequencing data. The overall study: Multiple sclerosis in the patients followed relapsing-remitting, secondary progressive and progressive-relapsing courses. Overall study findings and caveats: About five TRBV segments, including TRBV5-6, TRBV5-1 and TRBV20-1, were more frequent in patients than controls.

Trimming took off 4 bases at V and 0 bases at J, with 15 bases between the two ends. The CDR3 consists of 16 residues. CDR1 and CDR2 from the germline V gene are MNHNS and SASEGT. Prepared libraries of TCR beta cDNA carried unique molecular identifiers. The source material, about 0.9 to 11 million T cells, gave rise to roughly 500,000 cDNA molecules. In TCRdb, the PCR reads were re-called with MiXCR into one record per CDR3 protein. The sample holds fewer than 900,000 distinct CDR3 sequences; 46% are singletons and the top ten take roughly 5.2%. In the case of this clonotype: Its antigen is as yet unknown.

This receptor was identified in a girl aged 10-17 years with multiple sclerosis. Sequences were obtained from blood. The J gene is TRBJ2-5, the V gene TRBV6-1; the D is unclear. CDR3 sequence: CASSGPDAPYQETQYF. The DNA for the CDR3 is TGTGCCAGCAGTGGACCCGATGCTCCGTACCAAGAGACCCAGTACTTC.